The 10 T cell receptor beta chains below were found in one sample sequenced in a study of immune evolution from preneoplasia to lung adenocarcinoma. The data were produced by immunoSEQ multiplex PCR, yet TCRdb's version contains in-frame clones alone and is incomplete. Found here are over 3,500 clones, roughly 85% of them singletons; the top ten hold approximately 2%. The sample was FFPE invasive lung adenocarcinoma tissue. Every receptor here comes from a person between 45 and 65 years old with lung adenocarcinoma.

This sequence joins TRBV11-2 and TRBJ2-7, with 7 bases matching TRBD1. Losses at the gene ends were 5 bases for V and 2 bases for J; bases not matched to a gene: 3. Germline CDR1 SGHAT, CDR2 FQNNGV. This CDR3 region has 13 residues. The CDR3 DNA reads TGTGCCAGCAGCGCGACAGGGACCTACGAGCAGTACTTC. This encodes CASSATGTYEQYF.

The chain links TRBV4-1 to TRBJ1-1; D gene uncertain. Germline V lookup: CDR1 MGHRA, CDR2 YSYEKL. Trimming removed 3 bases from V and 6 bases from J, with 11 bases in between. The CDR3 is 13 amino acids. CDR3 amino acids: CASSHDVTAEAFF. The CDR3 nucleotides read TGCGCCAGCAGCCACGACGTAACGGCTGAAGCTTTCTTT.

V usage is TRBV11-2 and J usage is TRBJ2-6, with D perhaps TRBD1 (6 bases). Germline V gene data show CDR1 as SGHAT and CDR2 as FQNNGV. The length of the CDR3 is 16 residues. The V gene lost 4 bases and the J gene lost 10 bases, with 20 bases spanning the gap. The CDR3 is CASSYTPRQADNVLTF. The CDR3 coding sequence is TGTGCCAGCAGCTATACCCCTCGACAGGCCGATAACGTCCTGACTTTC.

This sequence joins TRBV6-1 and TRBJ2-3, with D unclear. This CDR3 comprises 13 residues. Trimming removed 5 bases from V and 0 bases from J, with 6 bases in between. The germline CDR1 and CDR2 sequences are MNHNS and SASEGT. CDR3 sequence reads: CASSSASTDTQYF. The CDR3 DNA sequence: TGTGCCAGCAGTTCAGCTAGCACAGATACGCAGTATTTT.

The CDR3 DNA follows: TGTGCCAGCAGACTTACCGGGGACAGGGGGCGCGAAGGGTATGGCTACACCTTC. Encoded protein: CASRLTGDRGREGYGYTF. The chain recombines TRBV28 with TRBJ1-2; TRBD1 matches at 12 bases. V trimming: 6 bases; J trimming: 5 bases; junction bases outside the gene matches: 16. The CDR3 runs 18 residues. Germline V gene lookup returns CDR1 MDHEN and CDR2 SYDVKM.

The genes are TRBV29-1 and TRBJ1-1, with TRBD1 matching over 8 bases. The germline V gene encodes CDR1 SQVTM and CDR2 ANQGSEA. CDR3 length: 13 amino acids. V shed 6 bases and J 3 bases; nucleotides not matched to a gene: 6. CDR3 DNA: TGCAGCGTGCGACAGGGGAGTGACACTGAAGCTTTCTTT. Its protein product is CSVRQGSDTEAFF. Looking up the rest from reference TRBV29-1 and TRBJ1-1 gives the full variable domain: SAVISQKPSRDICQRGTSLTIQCQVDSQVTMMFWYRQQPGQSLTLIATANQGSEATYESGFVIDKFPISRPNLTFSTLTVSNMSPEDSSIYLCSVRQGSDTEAFFGQGTRLTVV.

This chain links TRBV4-2 with TRBJ2-4; 7 bases are a match to TRBD2. Trimming cost V 4 bases and J 6 bases; bases outside gene matches: 18. The CDR3 length is 18 residues. Germline values: CDR1 LGHNA, CDR2 YNFKEQ. CDR3 nucleotide sequence: TGTGCCAGCAGCCGAGACCCGGGACTATCCTCGGGGGGAAACATTCAGTACTTC. Its translation: CASSRDPGLSSGGNIQYF.

V usage is TRBV28 and J usage is TRBJ2-1, with 7 bases that match TRBD1. The CDR3 has 14 amino acids. CDR1 is MDHEN and CDR2 is SYDVKM in the germline V gene. The V gene end was trimmed by 3 bases and the J gene end by 2 bases; junction bases not matched to a gene: 1. DNA of the CDR3: TGTGCCAGCAGTTTGACAGGGACCTACAATGAGCAGTTCTTC. Residues: CASSLTGTYNEQFF.

The chain carries TRBV9 and TRBJ1-1; 8 nucleotides line up with TRBD1. The CDR3 contains 15 residues. From germline, CDR1 is SGDLS and CDR2 YYNGEE. V gave up 4 bases and J gave up 4 bases; unmatched junction bases: 9. The CDR3 loop reads CASSPTTGAVTEAFF. The CDR3 nucleotides are TGTGCCAGCAGCCCGACGACAGGGGCCGTCACTGAAGCTTTCTTT. Full variable domain (missing parts from reference TRBV9 and TRBJ1-1): DSGVTQTPKHLITATGQRVTLRCSPRSGDLSVYWYQQSLDQGLQFLIQYYNGEERAKGNILERFSAQQFPDLHSELNLSSLELGDSALYFCASSPTTGAVTEAFFGQGTRLTVV.

V usage is TRBV5-5 and J usage is TRBJ1-4, with TRBD1 identical over 7 bases. V lost 4 bases to trimming and J lost 7 bases; unmatched junction nucleotides: 7. Germline V gene lookup returns CDR1 SGHKS and CDR2 YYEKEE (reference sequence). The CDR3 totals 14 residues. The CDR3: CASSPGGLSEKLFF. DNA of the CDR3: TGTGCCAGCAGCCCAGGGGGATTGAGTGAAAAACTGTTTTTT.